These 25 T cell receptor beta chains originate from one sample sequenced in a study of cytomegalovirus exposure and HLA in healthy donors. PCR involved 60 Vbeta and 13 Jbeta primers. Measured with immunoSEQ multiplex PCR; TCRdb has only the in-frame clones, and not every one. The sample lists 160,000 or so clones; roughly 81% were seen once. The sequencing sample was made of PBMCs. These receptors all come from a young woman in good health and CMV-seropositive.

V gene TRBV6-5 combines with J gene TRBJ2-2; D perhaps matches TRBD1 (5 bases). CDR1 and CDR2 (germline): MNHEY, SVGAGI. The length of the CDR3 is 14 residues. The V and J ends lost 5 bases and 1 base respectively, with 8 bases between them. The CDR3 loop reads CASSLDRNTGELFF. CDR3 DNA: TGTGCCAGCAGTCTAGACAGGAACACCGGGGAGCTGTTTTTT.

The rearrangement uses TRBV10-3 and TRBJ2-7; 10 bases fit TRBD1. The CDR3 length is 17 residues. The V gene's germline CDR1 is ENHRY and CDR2 SYGVKD. V lost 3 bases, J lost 4 bases, and 12 bases stayed unmatched. The CDR3 sequence is CAISDGLRDRGVYEQYF. The CDR3 region has the DNA TGTGCCATCAGTGATGGGCTGCGGGACAGGGGTGTGTACGAGCAGTACTTC.

This chain uses TRBV9 with TRBJ2-7, with 10 bases that match TRBD1. The CDR3 contains 14 residues. Germline CDR1 is SGDLS and CDR2 is YYNGEE. With V trimmed by 3 bases and J by 4 bases, 4 bases remained unmatched. CDR3 nucleotides: TGTGCCAGCAGCGCCCGGGACAGGGGTTACGAGCAGTACTTC. Amino acids: CASSARDRGYEQYF.

This clone turned up a few times. CDR3 protein: CASSLVKVGQGGSGANVLTF. CDR3 nucleotides: TGTGCCAGCAGCTTAGTTAAAGTGGGACAGGGGGGATCTGGGGCCAACGTCCTGACTTTC. This sequence joins TRBV7-6 and TRBJ2-6; 11 bases match TRBD1. Germline V CDR1 and CDR2: SGHVS, FNYEAQ. After removal of 1 base from V and 1 base from J, the junction contained 9 bases not matched to a gene. This CDR3 is built from 20 residues.

This clone is a singleton in its sample. The chain carries TRBV10-3 and TRBJ2-7; D might be TRBD2 (5 bases). The ends were cut back, 3 bases at V and 3 bases at J, with 15 bases in the middle. Germline V gene lookup returns CDR1 ENHRY and CDR2 SYGVKD. This CDR3 is 15 amino acids long. The CDR3 DNA reads as TGTGCCATCAGTGATCCTTGGGGTCGGGACTACGAGCAGTACTTC. Translation: CAISDPWGRDYEQYF.

This clone was seen a handful of times. The chain links TRBV7-9 to TRBJ2-3, with unresolved D. This CDR3 is 12 amino acids long. Germline V gene data show CDR1 as SEHNR and CDR2 as FQNEAQ (reference sequence). V lost 3 bases and J lost 3, with 4 bases in between. The CDR3 spells CASSFLTDTQYF. In DNA, the CDR3 is TGTGCCAGCAGCTTTTTAACAGATACGCAGTATTTT.

The V call is TRBV27, the J call TRBJ2-3; 8 nucleotides agree with TRBD2. V trimming: 4 bases; J trimming: 2 bases; junction bases outside the gene matches: 14. The CDR3 has 18 residues. Germline V gene lookup returns CDR1 MNHEY and CDR2 SMNVEV (reference sequence). CDR3 bases: TGTGCCAGCAGTTCGGACTGGCGGGGGGCCTTCCCCACAGATACGCAGTATTTT. This gives the protein CASSSDWRGAFPTDTQYF.

This clone was observed a few times. Mismatch with germline at one junction end may stem from a read error. This chain connects TRBV4-1 to TRBJ2-5; TRBD2 aligns across 8 bases. The CDR3 contains 17 residues. Germline assignment: CDR1 MGHRA and CDR2 YSYEKL. The CDR3 loop is CASSPGGGGSTQGTQYF. The DNA of the CDR3 is TGCGCCAGCAGCCCGGGAGGGGGGGGCAGCACACAAGGGACCCAGTACTTC.

The chain recombines TRBV7-6 with TRBJ1-2; no clear D. The germline V gene has CDR1 SGHVS and CDR2 FNYEAQ. V shed 0 bases and J shed 5 bases, with 10 bases lying between them. This CDR3 contains 14 residues. In nucleotides, the CDR3 is TGTGCCAGCAGCTTAGCTGGCAGCGGGTATGGCTACACCTTC. Translating it yields CASSLAGSGYGYTF.

The rearrangement joins TRBV19 to TRBJ1-2; TRBD1 matches 10 bases. With 3 bases clipped from V and 5 bases from J, the junction kept 3 bases outside the gene matches. Germline loops: CDR1 LNHDA, CDR2 SQIVND (reference sequence). This CDR3 region has 14 residues. In nucleotides, the CDR3 is TGTGCCAGTAGTATCGGGACAGGGGAATATGGCTACACCTTC. Translating it yields CASSIGTGEYGYTF.

This chain connects TRBV5-1 to TRBJ2-4, with D maybe TRBD1 (5 bases). V was trimmed by 2 bases and J by 0 bases, leaving 12 bases between them. This CDR3 comprises 16 residues. Per germline, CDR1 SGHRS and CDR2 YFSETQ. The CDR3 sequence is CASSFATDLAKNIQYF. The CDR3 nucleotides are TGCGCCAGCAGCTTCGCGACAGACCTAGCCAAAAACATTCAGTACTTC.

A single count supports this clone. The chain carries TRBV6-6 and TRBJ1-5, with 8 bases identical to TRBD1. This CDR3 contains 14 residues. Germline CDR1 reads MNHNY; CDR2 reads SVGAGI (reference sequence). Losses at the gene ends were 7 bases for V and 6 bases for J; bases not matched to a gene: 8. Here the CDR3 reads CASKQTGEGQPQHF. CDR3 coding DNA: TGTGCCAGCAAACAGACAGGGGAGGGTCAGCCCCAGCATTTT.

V is TRBV7-2 and J is TRBJ1-2; the match to TRBD1 covers 9 bases. Germline trimming cut 5 bases from V and 7 bases from J; bases unmatched to any gene: 11. Germline-derived CDR1 and CDR2 are SGHTA and FQGNSA. This CDR3 contains 15 residues. The CDR3 is CASSEPGRTGVGYTF. In nucleotides, the CDR3 is TGTGCCAGCAGCGAACCGGGTCGGACAGGGGTTGGCTACACCTTC.

V is TRBV5-1 and J is TRBJ2-1; 7 nucleotides agree with TRBD1. Losses at the gene ends were 2 bases for V and 0 bases for J; bases not matched to a gene: 2. CDR1 is SGHRS, CDR2 YFSETQ, per germline. The CDR3 has 15 residues. CDR3 residues: CASSLTGDSYNEQFF. CDR3 DNA: TGCGCCAGCAGCTTAACAGGGGACTCCTACAATGAGCAGTTCTTC.

V gene TRBV11-2 combines with J gene TRBJ1-5, with 10 bases fitting TRBD1. CDR1 and CDR2 (germline): SGHAT, FQNNGV. Trimming at V came to 2 bases and at J to 3 bases, leaving 7 bases not matched to a gene. The CDR3 spans 17 residues. CDR3 nucleotide sequence: TGTGCCAGCAGCTTACGCCCGGGACAGGGGCCCAATCAGCCCCAGCATTTT. Translation gives CASSLRPGQGPNQPQHF. The complete variable domain, with remaining parts taken from reference TRBV11-2 and TRBJ1-5, reads EAGVAQSPRYKIIEKRQSVAFWCNPISGHATLYWYQQILGQGPKLLIQFQNNGVVDDSQLPKDRFSAERLKGVDSTLKIQPAKLEDSAVYLCASSLRPGQGPNQPQHFGDGTRLSIL.

This sequence joins TRBV2 and TRBJ1-2; a weak D match, TRBD1 (6 bases). Germline values: CDR1 SNHLY, CDR2 FYNNEI. The CDR3 sequence is 15 residues long. V lost 6 bases to trimming and J lost 3 bases, with 17 bases between them. CDR3 protein: CASSDPRQDYYGYTF. CDR3 nucleotides: TGTGCCAGCAGCGACCCCCGACAGGATTACTATGGCTACACCTTC.

Only a few counts were recorded for this clone. V gene TRBV5-6 combines with J gene TRBJ2-7; 9 nucleotides align to TRBD1. The CDR3 spans 14 residues. Germline CDR1 is SGHDT and CDR2 is YYEEEE. Trimming at V came to 4 bases and at J to 1 base, leaving 3 bases not matched to a gene. The CDR3 DNA reads TGTGCCAGCAGCGGGGGACAGGGTTCCTACGAGCAGTACTTC. Translated, it gives CASSGGQGSYEQYF.

This clone has more than one count but fewer than ten. The V gene is TRBV5-4, the J gene TRBJ1-6; D is unclear. V lost 0 bases, J lost 0 bases, and 4 bases lay in between. In germline, CDR1 is SGHNT, CDR2 YYREEE (reference sequence). The CDR3 covers 15 residues. The DNA for the CDR3 is TGTGCCAGCAGCTTGGGGAGCTCCTATAATTCACCCCTCCACTTT. Protein product: CASSLGSSYNSPLHF.

The V and J genes are TRBV2 and TRBJ1-5; D gene uncertain. CDR3 length: 14 amino acids. CDR1 is SNHLY, CDR2 FYNNEI, per germline. With 3 bases removed from V and 1 base from J, the gap between germline ends came to 7 bases. The chain's CDR3 is CASSEWLSNQPQHF. The CDR3 coding sequence is TGTGCCAGCAGTGAGTGGCTCAGCAATCAGCCCCAGCATTTT.

The gene calls are TRBV7-6 and TRBJ1-6; D possibly corresponds to TRBD1 (6 bases). Trimming cost V 5 bases and J 10 bases, with 21 bases left between them. The germline V gene has CDR1 SGHVS and CDR2 FNYEAQ. The CDR3 extends over 16 amino acids. The CDR3 DNA follows: TGTGCCAGCAGCCCGCTATCAGGGGAACAGGGCTCACCCCTCCACTTT. As protein: CASSPLSGEQGSPLHF.

The chain couples TRBV4-3 to TRBJ2-2; tentatively, D is TRBD2 (7 bases). Trimming took 4 bases from V and 5 from J, leaving 11 bases between them. This CDR3 spans 14 amino acids. Germline assignment: CDR1 LGHNA and CDR2 YSLEER. In nucleotides, the CDR3 is TGCGCCAGCAGCCCAGGGAGGGGGACCGGGGAGCTGTTTTTT. Amino acids: CASSPGRGTGELFF.

V is TRBV9 and J is TRBJ2-3, with 8 bases aligning to TRBD2. The CDR3 runs to 15 residues. Looked up from germline, CDR1 is SGDLS and CDR2 is YYNGEE. Germline trimming cut 0 bases from V and 6 bases from J; bases unmatched to any gene: 6. The CDR3 bases are TGTGCCAGCAGCGTAGTCGGGGGGGAACCCGATACGCAGTATTTT. This sequence encodes CASSVVGGEPDTQYF.

This clone was seen only once. The chain uses TRBV6-1 and TRBJ2-7, with D unclear. The CDR3 is made up of 14 amino acids. Trimming cost V 5 bases and J 1 base, with 12 bases left between them. Germline V gene data show CDR1 as MNHNS and CDR2 as SASEGT. The CDR3 sequence is CASSFMRISYEQYF. In DNA form, the CDR3 reads TGTGCCAGCAGTTTCATGCGAATATCCTACGAGCAGTACTTC.

The chain couples TRBV6-5 to TRBJ1-1, with D unresolved. Looked up from germline, CDR1 is MNHEY and CDR2 is SVGAGI. V lost 2 bases to trimming and J lost 5 bases, with 9 bases between them. The CDR3 extends over 13 amino acids. The CDR3 sequence: CASSYTGGTEAFF. The CDR3 DNA follows: TGTGCCAGCAGTTACACGGGAGGGACTGAAGCTTTCTTT.

The sample holds one count of this clone. The chain links TRBV9 to TRBJ1-1; TRBD1 might be the D (5 bases). CDR3 size: 16 residues. Trimming took 0 bases from V and 1 from J, leaving 13 bases between them. Germline V gives CDR1 SGDLS, CDR2 YYNGEE. The CDR3 DNA is TGTGCCAGCAGCGTAGGATGGGAGGGGCAGAACACTGAAGCTTTCTTT. Residues: CASSVGWEGQNTEAFF.